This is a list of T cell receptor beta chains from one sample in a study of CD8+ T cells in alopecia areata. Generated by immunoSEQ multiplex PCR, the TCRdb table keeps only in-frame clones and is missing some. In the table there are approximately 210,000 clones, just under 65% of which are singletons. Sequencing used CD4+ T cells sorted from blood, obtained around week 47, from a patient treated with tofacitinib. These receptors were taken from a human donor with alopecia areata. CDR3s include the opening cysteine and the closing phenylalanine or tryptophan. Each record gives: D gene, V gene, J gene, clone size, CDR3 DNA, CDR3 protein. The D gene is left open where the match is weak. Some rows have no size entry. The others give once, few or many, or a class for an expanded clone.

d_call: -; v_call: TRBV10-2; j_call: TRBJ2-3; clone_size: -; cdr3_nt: TGCGCCAGCAGGGAGGGGAGCACAGATACGCAGTATTTT; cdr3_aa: CASREGSTDTQYF
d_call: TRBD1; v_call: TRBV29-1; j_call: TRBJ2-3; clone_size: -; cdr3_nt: TGCAGCGTAAAACAGGGGGCGCAGGATACGCAGTATTTT; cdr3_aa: CSVKQGAQDTQYF
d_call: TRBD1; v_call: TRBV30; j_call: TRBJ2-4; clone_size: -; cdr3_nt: TGTGCCTGGAGTGGAGGTTGGGGACAGGGGGTAGAGGACATTCAGTACTTC; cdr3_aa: CAWSGGWGQGVEDIQYF
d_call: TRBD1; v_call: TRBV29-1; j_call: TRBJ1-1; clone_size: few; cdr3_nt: TGCAGCGTTGATGAGGACAGGGTAGCGAACACTGAAGCTTTCTTT; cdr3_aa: CSVDEDRVANTEAFF
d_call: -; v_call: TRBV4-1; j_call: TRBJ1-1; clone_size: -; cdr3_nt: -; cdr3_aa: CASSQDVGFGTFF
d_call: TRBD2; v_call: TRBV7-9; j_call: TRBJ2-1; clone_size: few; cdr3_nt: TGTGCCAGCAGCTTGGGGGGGACTAGCGGTTTGGACAATGAGCAGTTCTTC; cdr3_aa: CASSLGGTSGLDNEQFF
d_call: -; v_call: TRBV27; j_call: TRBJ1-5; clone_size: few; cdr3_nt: TGTGCCAGCAGTTCCATGGGTGATCAGCCCCAGCATTTT; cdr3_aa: CASSSMGDQPQHF
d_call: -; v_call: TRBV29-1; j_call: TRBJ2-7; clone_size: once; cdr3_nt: TGCAGCGCCTCCGGGGCGGGGGCTACCTACGAGCAGTACTTC; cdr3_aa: CSASGAGATYEQYF
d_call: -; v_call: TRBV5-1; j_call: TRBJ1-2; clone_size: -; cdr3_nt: TGCGCCAGCAGCTTGGAAGGGGTCGATGGCTACACCTTC; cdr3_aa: CASSLEGVDGYTF
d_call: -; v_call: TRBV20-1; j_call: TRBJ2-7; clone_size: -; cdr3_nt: TGCAGTGTAGGGAGCTCCTACGAGCAGTACTTC; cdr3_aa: CSVGSSYEQYF
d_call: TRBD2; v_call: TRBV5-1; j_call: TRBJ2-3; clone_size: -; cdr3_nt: TGCGCCAGCGAGCGGGGAGGTACGCAGTATTTT; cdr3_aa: CASERGGTQYF
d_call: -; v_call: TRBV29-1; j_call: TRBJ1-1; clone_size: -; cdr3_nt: TGCAGCGTGGTACGACAGGTGAGGAACACTGAAGCTTTCTTT; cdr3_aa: CSVVRQVRNTEAFF
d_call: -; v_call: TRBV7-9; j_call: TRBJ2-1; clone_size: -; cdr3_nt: TGTGCCAGCAGCCCCCTCTATGAGCAGTTCTTC; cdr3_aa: CASSPLYEQFF
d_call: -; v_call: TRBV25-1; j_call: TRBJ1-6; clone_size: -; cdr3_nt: TGTGCCAGCAGGGACGGGCAGAATAATTCACCCCTCCACTTT; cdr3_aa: CASRDGQNNSPLHF
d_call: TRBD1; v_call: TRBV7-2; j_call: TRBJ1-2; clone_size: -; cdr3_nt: TGTGCCAGCCACCCCCGAACCGGGACAGGGGACTATGGCTACACCTTC; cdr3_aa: CASHPRTGTGDYGYTF
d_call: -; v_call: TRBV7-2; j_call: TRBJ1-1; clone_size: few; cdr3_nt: TGTGCCAGCAGCACCGACAGAGGAGAAGCTTTCTTT; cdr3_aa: CASSTDRGEAFF
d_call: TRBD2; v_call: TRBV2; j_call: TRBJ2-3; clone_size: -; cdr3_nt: TGTGCCAGCAGGCCACTAGCGGGGTTGGATACGCAGTATTTT; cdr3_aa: CASRPLAGLDTQYF
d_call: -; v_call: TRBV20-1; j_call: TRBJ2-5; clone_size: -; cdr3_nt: TGCAGTGCTCGAGCAGAGACCCAGTACTTC; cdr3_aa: CSARAETQYF
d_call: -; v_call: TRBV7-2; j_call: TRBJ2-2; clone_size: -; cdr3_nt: TGTGCCAGCAGCCCTGGGACCTTGAACACCGGGGAGCTGTTTTTT; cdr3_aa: CASSPGTLNTGELFF
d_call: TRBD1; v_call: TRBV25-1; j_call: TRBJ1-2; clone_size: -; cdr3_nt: TGTGCCAGCAGTGAGTCCCCCAAGAACAGGGGCTTCTATGGCTACACCTTC; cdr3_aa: CASSESPKNRGFYGYTF
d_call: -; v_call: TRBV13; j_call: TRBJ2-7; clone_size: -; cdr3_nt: TGTGCCAGCGGAACTAGGGCCTACGAGCAGTACTTC; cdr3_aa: CASGTRAYEQYF
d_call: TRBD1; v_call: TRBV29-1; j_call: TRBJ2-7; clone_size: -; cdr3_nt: TGCAGCACTCGGACAGGGGTTGGCGAGCAGTACTTC; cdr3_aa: CSTRTGVGEQYF
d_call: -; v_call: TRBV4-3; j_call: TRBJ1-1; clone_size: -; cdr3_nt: TGCGCCAGCAGCCAAGCCAGGGAACTAGAAGCTTTCTTT; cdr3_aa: CASSQARELEAFF
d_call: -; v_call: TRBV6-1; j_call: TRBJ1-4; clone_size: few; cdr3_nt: TGTGCCAGCAGTGAATCAGGACCTGAAAAACTGTTTTTT; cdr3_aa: CASSESGPEKLFF
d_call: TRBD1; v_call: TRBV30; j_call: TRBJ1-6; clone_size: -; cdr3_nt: TGTGCCTGGGGGGGACAGAATTCACCCCTCCACTTT; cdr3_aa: CAWGGQNSPLHF
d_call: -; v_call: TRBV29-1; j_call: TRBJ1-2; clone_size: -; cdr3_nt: TGCAGCGTACGACAGTCTAACTATGGCTACACCTTC; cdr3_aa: CSVRQSNYGYTF
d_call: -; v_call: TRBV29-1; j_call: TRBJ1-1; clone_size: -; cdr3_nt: TGCAGCGTCCAGGGGAAGATGGGGATTGCTGAAGCTTTCTTT; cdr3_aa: CSVQGKMGIAEAFF
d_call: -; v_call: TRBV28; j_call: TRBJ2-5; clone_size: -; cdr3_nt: TGTGCCAGCAGCCCTGCCGACGGGTTTTCGGACGTAGAGACCCAGTACTTC; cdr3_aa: CASSPADGFSDVETQYF
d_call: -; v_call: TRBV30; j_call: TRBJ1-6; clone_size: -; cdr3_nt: TGTGCCTGGGGATCACACGGCGTCTATAATTCACCCCTCCACTTT; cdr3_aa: CAWGSHGVYNSPLHF
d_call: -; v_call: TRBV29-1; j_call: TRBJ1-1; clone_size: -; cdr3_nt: TGCAGCTCAGCCTTTCTGAACACTGAAGCTTTCTTT; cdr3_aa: CSSAFLNTEAFF
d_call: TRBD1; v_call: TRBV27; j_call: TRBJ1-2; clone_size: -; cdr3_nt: TGTGCCACCCGGACAGGGGGCGCGGGCTATGGCTACACCTTC; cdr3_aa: CATRTGGAGYGYTF
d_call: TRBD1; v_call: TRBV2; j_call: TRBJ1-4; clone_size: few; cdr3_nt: TGTGCCACCAATACAGGGGGAAGTGAAAAACTGTTTTTT; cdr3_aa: CATNTGGSEKLFF
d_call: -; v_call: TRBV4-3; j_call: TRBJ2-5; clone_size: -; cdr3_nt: TGCGCCAGCAGCCAATCTGGACAGCAAGAGACCCAGTACTTC; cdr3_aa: CASSQSGQQETQYF
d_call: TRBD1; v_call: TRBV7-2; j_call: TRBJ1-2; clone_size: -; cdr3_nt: TGTGCCAGCAGCTTAGCGTCCGGGACAGACTATGGCTACACCTTC; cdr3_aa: CASSLASGTDYGYTF
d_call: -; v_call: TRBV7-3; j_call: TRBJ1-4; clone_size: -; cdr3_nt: TGTGCCAGCAGCTTAACTGGGGAGAGGGGTGAAAAACTGTTTTTT; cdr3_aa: CASSLTGERGEKLFF
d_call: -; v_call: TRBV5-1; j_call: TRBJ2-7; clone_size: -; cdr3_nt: TGCGCCAGCAGCTTGAGCTCTGAAACGTTGTACGAGCAGTACTTC; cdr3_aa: CASSLSSETLYEQYF
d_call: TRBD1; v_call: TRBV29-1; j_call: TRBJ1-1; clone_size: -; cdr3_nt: TGCAGCGTTGAATTGGGACAGGGGGATGTAGCTTTCTTT; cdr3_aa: CSVELGQGDVAFF
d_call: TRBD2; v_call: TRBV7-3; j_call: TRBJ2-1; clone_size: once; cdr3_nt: TGTGCCAGCAGCTTACAGCGGGGGGCCCTCAATGAGCAGTTCTTC; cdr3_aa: CASSLQRGALNEQFF
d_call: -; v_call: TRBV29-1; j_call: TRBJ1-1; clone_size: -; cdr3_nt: TGCAGCGTTGCTGACGGAATGAACACTGAAGCTTTCTTT; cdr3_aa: CSVADGMNTEAFF
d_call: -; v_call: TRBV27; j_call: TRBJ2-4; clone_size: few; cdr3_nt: TGTGCCAGCAGTTCCCCTCGTCTAGCCAAAAACATTCAGTACTTC; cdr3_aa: CASSSPRLAKNIQYF
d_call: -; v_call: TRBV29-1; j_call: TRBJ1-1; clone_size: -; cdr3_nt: TGCAGCGTTGGGCAGGGACGTTTCGCTGAAGCTTTCTTT; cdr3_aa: CSVGQGRFAEAFF
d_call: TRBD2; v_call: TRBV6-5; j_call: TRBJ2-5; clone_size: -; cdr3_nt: TGTGCCAGCACCCCGGGGGGGGAAGAGACCCAGTACTTC; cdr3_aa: CASTPGGEETQYF
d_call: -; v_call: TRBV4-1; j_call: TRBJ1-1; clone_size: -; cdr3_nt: TGCGCCAGCAGCCCCTCGGGGGGGGAGGCTTTCTTT; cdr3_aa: CASSPSGGEAFF
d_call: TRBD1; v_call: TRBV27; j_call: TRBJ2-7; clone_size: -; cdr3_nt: TGTGCCAGCAGTTCCTTGGGAGACCGGGACAGGAGCTCCTACGAGCAGTACTTC; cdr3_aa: CASSSLGDRDRSSYEQYF
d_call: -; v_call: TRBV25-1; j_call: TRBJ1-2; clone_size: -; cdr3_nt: TGTGCCAGCAGTGAGAAATATGGCTACACCTTC; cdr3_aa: CASSEKYGYTF
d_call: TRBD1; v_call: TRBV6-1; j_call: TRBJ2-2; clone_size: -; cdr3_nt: TGTGCCAGCAGAATTAACAGGGGATCCGGGGAGCTGTTTTTT; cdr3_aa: CASRINRGSGELFF
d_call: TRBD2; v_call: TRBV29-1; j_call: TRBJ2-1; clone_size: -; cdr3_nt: TGCAGCGTGCAGACTAGCGGGGAGATGAATGAGCAGTTCTTC; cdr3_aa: CSVQTSGEMNEQFF
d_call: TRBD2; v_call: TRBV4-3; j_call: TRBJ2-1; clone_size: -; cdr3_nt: TGCGCCAGCAGCCAAATAGATATGGGACTAGCGGTACACAATGAGCAGTTCTTC; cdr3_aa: CASSQIDMGLAVHNEQFF
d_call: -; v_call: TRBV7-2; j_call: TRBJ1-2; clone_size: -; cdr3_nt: TGTGCCAGCAGCTTAGCATTCAGGGACTATGGCTACACCTTC; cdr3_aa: CASSLAFRDYGYTF
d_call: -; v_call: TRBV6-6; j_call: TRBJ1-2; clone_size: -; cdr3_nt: TGTGCCAGCAGTTTAGGGGCCCAACTATATGGCTACACCTTC; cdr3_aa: CASSLGAQLYGYTF
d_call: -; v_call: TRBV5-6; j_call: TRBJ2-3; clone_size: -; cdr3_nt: TGTGCCAGCAGCTTGGGAGATACGCAGTATTTT; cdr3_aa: CASSLGDTQYF
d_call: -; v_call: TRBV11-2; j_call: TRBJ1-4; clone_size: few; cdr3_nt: TGTGCCAGCAGCTCGGACCTGACTGGTGAAAAACTGTTTTTT; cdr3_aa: CASSSDLTGEKLFF